These 22 T cell receptor beta chains were all obtained from the same sample, sequenced in a study of T cells after yellow fever vaccination. Each CDR3 protein gets one entry after TCRdb re-called the 5' RACE reads with MiXCR. The sample records about 350,000 distinct CDR3 sequences, about 7.8% being singletons. Here the sequenced sample was PBMCs, taken about 41 days after the first yellow fever vaccination. Receptor source: a man aged 18 to 29 who received the YFV17D yellow fever vaccine.

The rearrangement uses TRBV4-3 and TRBJ2-3, with 9 bases fitting TRBD1. Unmatched junction bases numbered 10, after V lost 6 bases and J lost 9 bases. This CDR3 has 14 residues. Germline V gene data show CDR1 as LGHNA and CDR2 as YSLEER. CDR3 amino acids: CASSFTGTGWTQYF. In DNA form, the CDR3 reads TGCGCCAGCAGTTTCACCGGGACAGGGTGGACGCAGTATTTT.

Concerning this clonotype itself: A much larger clone differs by one base, so this may be a read error. This chain uses TRBV5-1 with TRBJ2-2, with D possibly called TRBD1 or TRBD2 (5 bases each). This CDR3 comprises 15 residues. CDR1 and CDR2 from the germline V gene are SGHRS and YFSETQ. This CDR3 reads CASSSNRRNTVELFF. The CDR3 DNA sequence: TGCGCCAGCAGTTCGAACAGGAGGAACACCGTGGAGCTGTTTTTT.

A few counts support this clonotype. The CDR3, as DNA: TGCGCCAGCAGCTCGTCCTGGGGGCTCGGCTCACCCCTCCACTTT. Amino acids: CASSSSWGLGSPLHF. The chain has TRBV5-1 and TRBJ1-6; D perhaps matches TRBD1 (6 bases). CDR1 and CDR2 from the germline V gene are SGHRS and YFSETQ. Between the trimmed V and J ends, which lost 3 bases and 10 bases, there was a span of 17 bases. This CDR3 spans 15 amino acids.

This clonotype occurred a few times. The J gene is TRBJ2-5, the V gene TRBV5-1; D remains ambiguous. The ends were cut back, 0 bases at V and 5 bases at J, with 17 bases in the middle. The CDR3 contains 16 residues. Per germline, CDR1 SGHRS and CDR2 YFSETQ. CDR3 loop: CASSLAVPRSKETQYF. DNA of the CDR3: TGCGCCAGCAGCTTGGCCGTGCCTAGAAGTAAGGAGACCCAGTACTTC.

This chain uses TRBV6-5 with TRBJ1-1; the D gene is possibly TRBD1 (6 bases). CDR3 length equals 12 residues. V was trimmed by 7 bases and J by 9 bases, leaving 15 bases between them. Germline lookup yields CDR1 MNHEY and CDR2 SVGAGI. The CDR3 DNA follows: TGTGCCAGCACGGGGGCGGGGGGCCAAGCTTTCTTT. Translation: CASTGAGGQAFF.

The rearrangement links TRBV5-1 to TRBJ2-2, with D maybe TRBD1 (5 bases). This CDR3 contains 13 residues. Germline CDR1 SGHRS, CDR2 YFSETQ. Trimming shortened V by 2 bases and J by 6 bases, and 8 bases separated the two germline ends. The CDR3 here is CASSLGVSGELFF. The CDR3 DNA reads as TGCGCCAGCAGCTTAGGGGTGTCCGGGGAGCTGTTTTTT.

The rearrangement uses TRBV20-1 and TRBJ2-3; tentative D call: TRBD1 (7 bases). The CDR3 is made up of 14 amino acids. Germline CDR1 reads DFQATT; CDR2 reads SNEGSKA (reference sequence). Trimming took off 5 bases at V and 8 bases at J, with 20 bases between the two ends. The CDR3 nucleotides are TGCAGTGCTCAGTACAGGGGAACCGGGGGTACGCAGTATTTT. As protein: CSAQYRGTGGTQYF.

This clonotype was seen repeatedly, ten times or more. The chain links TRBV7-2 to TRBJ2-3; no firm D call. V was trimmed by 2 bases and J by 4 bases, leaving 10 bases between them. Germline values: CDR1 SGHTA, CDR2 FQGNSA. This CDR3 region has 14 residues. The CDR3 is CASSLSPSPDTQYF. CDR3 nucleotide sequence: TGTGCCAGCAGCTTATCCCCTAGTCCAGATACGCAGTATTTT.

The chain employs TRBV4-1 and TRBJ1-3; no clear D. Germline loops: CDR1 MGHRA, CDR2 YSYEKL. The V end lost 3 bases, the J end lost 2 bases, and 2 bases lay between the germline ends. This CDR3 is built from 12 residues. CDR3 DNA sequence: TGCGCCAGCAGCCACACTGGAAACACCATATATTTT. This encodes CASSHTGNTIYF.

CDR3: CASSFRGRGGATEAFF. As DNA, the CDR3 is TGTGCCAGCAGTTTCAGAGGGAGGGGGGGGGCGACTGAAGCTTTCTTT. The rearrangement links TRBV6-5 to TRBJ1-1; possibly TRBD1 for D (6 bases). This CDR3 comprises 16 residues. The germline V gene has CDR1 MNHEY and CDR2 SVGAGI. V was pared by 4 bases and J by 5 bases, with 20 bases between.

This clonotype was seen a handful of times. V and J are TRBV20-1 and TRBJ1-1; no definite D call. The V gene lost 4 bases and the J gene lost 0 bases, with 18 bases spanning the gap. This CDR3 has 16 residues. CDR1 is DFQATT, CDR2 SNEGSKA, per germline (reference sequence). CDR3 nucleotide sequence: TGCAGTGCTACCGCCACAGCCGAAGTCATGAACACTGAAGCTTTCTTT. It encodes CSATATAEVMNTEAFF.

This clonotype was detected a few times. The chain joins TRBV18 to TRBJ1-2; 10 nucleotides match TRBD1. After removal of 1 base from V and 6 bases from J, the junction contained 5 bases not matched to a gene. Germline V gene lookup returns CDR1 KGHSH and CDR2 LQKENI. The CDR3 consists of 15 residues. CDR3 coding DNA: TGTGCCAGCTCACCACTTACGGGACAGGGGAATGGCTACACCTTC. Protein sequence: CASSPLTGQGNGYTF.

V and J are TRBV18 and TRBJ1-2; the D gene is possibly TRBD1 (6 bases). The CDR3 runs to 14 residues. Germline CDR1 KGHSH, CDR2 LQKENI. Trimming pared 2 bases from V and 4 bases from J, leaving 11 bases between. The CDR3 DNA follows: TGTGCCAGCTCACCAGCGGAGACAGGCTATGGCTACACCTTC. This gives the protein CASSPAETGYGYTF.

This clonotype was counted between two and nine times. The CDR3 reads CASSLIGHQAFF. DNA of the CDR3: TGTGCCAGCAGCTTGATAGGCCACCAAGCTTTCTTT. The J gene is TRBJ1-1, the V gene TRBV5-6; D unclear. The germline gives CDR1 SGHDT, CDR2 YYEEEE. The CDR3 sequence is 12 residues long. The V end was cut by 1 base, the J end by 9 bases, with 10 bases between.

This clonotype was seen more than once but under ten times. The V gene is TRBV4-1, the J gene TRBJ2-3, with 9 bases matching TRBD2. CDR1 MGHRA and CDR2 YSYEKL come from the germline V gene. Trimming took 4 bases from V and 4 from J; bases not matched to a gene: 9. The CDR3 has 16 amino acids. The CDR3 sequence is CASSPRAGGPPDTQYF. In DNA form, the CDR3 reads TGCGCCAGCAGCCCTCGGGCGGGGGGGCCCCCAGATACGCAGTATTTT.

The J gene is TRBJ2-1, the V gene TRBV6-1; possibly TRBD2 for D (5 bases). The V end was cut by 5 bases, the J end by 1 base, with 12 bases between. The CDR3 runs 15 residues. Germline loops: CDR1 MNHNS, CDR2 SASEGT. CDR3 region: CASSRRGRSYNEQFF. CDR3 DNA: TGTGCCAGCAGTCGCCGGGGAAGGTCCTACAATGAGCAGTTCTTC.

The chain uses TRBV12-3 or TRBV12-4 and TRBJ2-3; D uncertain. V dropped 5 bases and J dropped 10 bases, with 10 bases sitting between them. This CDR3 spans 11 amino acids. The DNA of the CDR3 is TGTGCCAGCAGTCCCTCCCGGGCGCAGTATTTT. Its translation: CASSPSRAQYF.

This clonotype has a handful of counts. This chain connects TRBV2 to TRBJ1-2; D gene unclear. In germline, CDR1 is SNHLY, CDR2 FYNNEI. Deletions cut 4 bases from V and 4 bases from J, with 10 bases between. The CDR3 totals 13 residues. The CDR3, as DNA: TGTGCCAGCAGTGTAGGTCAGTCCTATGGCTACACCTTC. This sequence encodes CASSVGQSYGYTF.

The chain joins TRBV7-7 to TRBJ2-2; no clear D. The CDR3 loop spans 14 amino acids. Germline loops: CDR1 SSHAT, CDR2 FNYEAQ (reference sequence). CDR3 in DNA: TGTGCTATCAGCTTCCTGGACCACACCGGGGAGCTGTTTTTT. This encodes CAISFLDHTGELFF.

This clonotype came up a few times. The DNA for the CDR3 is TGTGCCAGCCGCCCGGATTTCGGCACAGATACGCAGTATTTT. Encoded protein: CASRPDFGTDTQYF. The chain employs TRBV7-2 and TRBJ2-3, with no clear D. Trimming shortened V by 8 bases and J by 1 base, and 13 bases separated the two germline ends. There are 14 residues in the CDR3. Germline assignment: CDR1 SGHTA and CDR2 FQGNSA.

The chain employs TRBV19 and TRBJ2-3; D is undetermined. Trimming stripped 1 base from V and 2 bases from J, with 7 bases between. The CDR3 covers 14 residues. Germline lookup yields CDR1 LNHDA and CDR2 SQIVND (reference sequence). The CDR3 is CASSIGVVTDTQYF. The DNA of the CDR3 is TGTGCCAGTAGTATAGGAGTCGTCACAGATACGCAGTATTTT.

The chain links TRBV24-1 to TRBJ2-5, with unresolved D. Trimming took 3 bases from V and 4 from J, leaving 11 bases between them. This CDR3 comprises 14 residues. Germline V gene sequence: CDR1 KGHDR, CDR2 SFDVKD. DNA for the CDR3: TGTGCCACCAGTGATAGCTGGGCCTCAGAGACCCAGTACTTC. This translates into CATSDSWASETQYF.